The clone carrying this TCR beta chain was recorded many times. Its antigen is currently unknown. These data belong to a study of spatial heterogeneity in lung cancer. Findings of the study overall: Higher tumor mutation counts went along with higher counts of expanded intratumoral alpha and beta TCRs.

MiXCR, run by TCRdb on the 5' RACE reads, gives a single entry per CDR3 protein. The sample lists over 15,000 distinct CDR3 sequences, around 6% seen once, with 6.8% in the top ten. Time point meaning: sample taken at primary tumor resection. This TCR came from a male donor with early-stage non-small cell lung cancer. Sequenced material: lung tumor tissue, taken at surgery.

The CDR3 region has the DNA TGTGCCAGCAGCTTAGCCGTGGGGCAGCCCCAGCATTTT. It encodes CASSLAVGQPQHF. The V call is TRBV7-2, the J call TRBJ1-5; D gene ambiguous. This CDR3 region has 13 residues. V lost 0 bases to trimming and J lost 7 bases, with 7 bases between them. Germline V gene lookup returns CDR1 SGHTA and CDR2 FQGNSA. Supplemented by reference TRBV7-2 and TRBJ1-5, the full variable domain reads GAGVSQSPSNKVTEKGKDVELRCDPISGHTALYWYRQSLGQGLEFLIYFQGNSAPDKSGLPSDRFSAERTGGSVSTLTIQRTQQEDSAVYLCASSLAVGQPQHFGDGTRLSIL.